This T cell receptor (beta chain) was captured by sequencing in a study of long-term antiretroviral therapy in people with HIV. Overall study: Samples from the earliest time points predate the 2015 immediate-ART recommendation by about a decade.

This clone occurred a few times. The samples, holding about 0.85-10 million cryopreserved PBMC, were thawed before DNA extraction was carried out. V lost 5 bases and J lost 4, with 18 bases in between. The germline CDR1 and CDR2 sequences are MNHEY and SMNVEV (reference sequence). This CDR3 is 15 amino acids long. The run of the v3.0 immunoSEQ assay was at survey level. Per-sample TRB depth target: roughly 40,000-50,000 T-cell genomes. Generated by immunoSEQ multiplex PCR, the TCRdb table keeps only in-frame clones and is missing some. The data contain about 27,000 clones, 70% to 85% of them singletons.

The V call is TRBV27, the J call TRBJ2-7; D might be TRBD1 or TRBD2, each matching 5 bases. Sequencing was performed on unsorted PBMCs, taken 0.8 years before starting antiretroviral therapy. This TCR came from a man between 18 and 35 years old with HIV. The CDR3 reads CASSPPGRAAYEQYF. The CDR3 DNA follows: TGTGCCAGCAGTCCACCGGGACGCGCCGCTTACGAGCAGTACTTC.